The 21 T cell receptor beta chains presented below share a single source sample, sequenced in a study of cytomegalovirus exposure and HLA in healthy donors. Primers for the PCR totalled 60 Vbeta and 13 Jbeta. Assay: immunoSEQ multiplex PCR; the TCRdb copy retains only in-frame clones and omits some. The repertoire holds under 250,000 clones, just over 75% seen once, with roughly 0.6% in the top ten. Input material: PBMCs. The receptors derive from a man aged 18 to 30 in good health and CMV-seronegative.

The CDR3 DNA reads TGTGCCAGCAATCCCGCAGGGGGCAATGAGCAGTTCTTC. Protein sequence: CASNPAGGNEQFF. The chain uses TRBV9 and TRBJ2-1; 7 positions agree with TRBD1. J lost 6 bases, V lost 6 bases, and 6 bases had no gene match. From germline, CDR1 is SGDLS and CDR2 YYNGEE. CDR3 length equals 13 residues.

A single count supports this clone. The chain uses TRBV19 and TRBJ1-1; the D gene is possibly TRBD1 (6 bases). V lost 6 bases to trimming and J lost 1 base, with 9 bases between them. The CDR3 loop spans 13 amino acids. Germline V CDR1 and CDR2: LNHDA, SQIVND (reference sequence). The CDR3 region has the DNA TGTGCCAGTAGCGGACAGACGAACACTGAAGCTTTCTTT. This gives the protein CASSGQTNTEAFF.

There are a few counts of this clone. This sequence joins TRBV11-2 and TRBJ2-7; D uncertain. The CDR3 covers 12 residues. Trimming cost V 1 base and J 5 bases, with 6 bases left between them. Germline V gene sequence: CDR1 SGHAT, CDR2 FQNNGV. The CDR3 nucleotides read TGTGCCAGCAGCTTAGGGCCAAACGAGCAGTACTTC. It translates to CASSLGPNEQYF.

The chain links TRBV5-1 to TRBJ1-4; D possibly corresponds to TRBD1 (6 bases). Germline-derived CDR1 and CDR2 are SGHRS and YFSETQ. CDR3 length: 15 residues. Trimming removed 3 bases at V and 8 bases at J, with 17 bases between. The DNA of the CDR3 is TGCGCCAGCAGCTCTTCCCCAGGGGCGGAGGAAAAACTGTTTTTT. Translation: CASSSSPGAEEKLFF.

The sample holds a few counts of this clone. The gene calls are TRBV7-6 and TRBJ1-2, with TRBD1 matching over 8 bases. The V segment lost 1 base and the J segment 7 bases; nucleotides outside the gene matches: 5. CDR3 size: 14 residues. Germline CDR1 is SGHVS and CDR2 is FNYEAQ. CDR3 sequence: CASSLGQGAFGYTF. The CDR3 DNA reads TGTGCCAGCAGCTTAGGGCAGGGGGCCTTTGGCTACACCTTC.

This clone has more than one count but fewer than ten. This chain joins TRBV5-1 and TRBJ1-2; 7 bases fit TRBD1. Germline-derived CDR1 and CDR2 are SGHRS and YFSETQ. Trimming took 3 bases from V and 4 from J; bases not matched to a gene: 12. This CDR3 region has 16 residues. CDR3 loop: CASSSTQGRDSYGYTF. CDR3 in DNA: TGCGCCAGCAGCTCCACACAGGGCCGGGACAGCTATGGCTACACCTTC.

This sequence joins TRBV9 and TRBJ2-1, with TRBD2 identical over 13 bases. After removal of 6 bases from V and 10 bases from J, the junction contained 7 bases not matched to a gene. Germline V gene data show CDR1 as SGDLS and CDR2 as YYNGEE. This CDR3 contains 14 residues. The CDR3 loop is CASTGTSGMEEQFF. As DNA, the CDR3 is TGTGCCAGCACCGGGACTAGCGGGATGGAAGAGCAGTTCTTC.

The J gene is TRBJ2-7, the V gene TRBV6-6, with a possible D match to TRBD1 (6 bases). Trimming removed 8 bases at V and 2 bases at J, with 16 bases between. The CDR3 has 14 amino acids. CDR1 MNHNY and CDR2 SVGAGI come from the germline V gene (reference sequence). In DNA, the CDR3 is TGTGCCAGCTTACAGGGCCTAAGCCCCTACGAGCAGTACTTC. It codes for CASLQGLSPYEQYF.

This clone was picked up a small number of times. The chain has TRBV9 and TRBJ2-3; perhaps TRBD2 as D (5 bases). Germline CDR1 is SGDLS and CDR2 is YYNGEE. The CDR3 loop spans 15 amino acids. Trimming cost V 2 bases and J 1 base, with 11 bases left between them. The CDR3 region has the DNA TGTGCCAGCAGCGTTAACGGAGGACGCACAGATACGCAGTATTTT. Residues: CASSVNGGRTDTQYF.

This chain connects TRBV7-9 to TRBJ2-1; D possibly corresponds to TRBD2 (6 bases). V was shortened by 0 bases and J by 3 bases, with 12 bases between the two germline ends. This CDR3 has 16 residues. Germline lookup yields CDR1 SEHNR and CDR2 FQNEAQ (reference sequence). As DNA, the CDR3 is TGTGCCAGCAGCTTAGCCCTAGCGAGCTTCTACAATGAGCAGTTCTTC. As protein: CASSLALASFYNEQFF.

The V and J genes are TRBV27 and TRBJ1-1, with D maybe TRBD1 (5 bases). Trimming pared 2 bases from V and 4 bases from J, leaving 11 bases between. The CDR3 runs 14 residues. CDR1 MNHEY and CDR2 SMNVEV come from the germline V gene (reference sequence). CDR3 in DNA: TGTGCCAGCAGTTTAAATCCGGGGGTCACTGAAGCTTTCTTT. Amino acids: CASSLNPGVTEAFF.

J is TRBJ2-7 and V is TRBV5-4, with 8 bases that match TRBD2. Germline CDR1 reads SGHNT; CDR2 reads YYREEE (reference sequence). CDR3 length equals 12 residues. The ends lost 2 bases at V and 12 bases at J; junction bases unmatched: 7. The CDR3 coding sequence is TGTGCCAGCAGCTTAAGCGGGAGTCGGCCGTACTTC. It translates to CASSLSGSRPYF.

About this clone: One junction end disagrees with the germline gene, perhaps due to a read error. The chain combines TRBV28 with TRBJ2-7, with D perhaps matching TRBD1 (5 bases). Germline values: CDR1 MDHEN, CDR2 SYDVKM. CDR3 length: 11 residues. This CDR3 is CASSLESGRVF. The CDR3 DNA follows: TGTGCCAGCAGTTTAGAGTCGGGCAGGGTATTC.

This chain connects TRBV2 to TRBJ1-1; TRBD1 might be the D (6 bases). Germline CDR1 reads SNHLY; CDR2 reads FYNNEI. The ends were cut back, 5 bases at V and 3 bases at J, with 10 bases in the middle. The CDR3 runs to 13 residues. CDR3 DNA sequence: TGTGCCAGCAGTCAACAGGGTCACACTGAAGCTTTCTTT. This encodes CASSQQGHTEAFF. The entire variable domain, with the rest obtained from reference TRBV2 and TRBJ1-1, is as follows: EPEVTQTPSHQVTQMGQEVILRCVPISNHLYFYWYRQILGQKVEFLVSFYNNEISEKSEIFDDQFSVERPDGSNFTLKIRSTKLEDSAMYFCASSQQGHTEAFFGQGTRLTVV.

The rearrangement uses TRBV28 and TRBJ2-1; a weak D match, TRBD1 (5 bases). Germline V gives CDR1 MDHEN, CDR2 SYDVKM. Deletions cut 5 bases from V and 0 bases from J, with 17 bases between. The CDR3 is 17 amino acids. The CDR3 sequence is CASSPPVGHPSYNEQFF. The CDR3 coding sequence is TGTGCCAGCAGTCCACCGGTTGGACACCCCTCCTACAATGAGCAGTTCTTC.

The chain recombines TRBV18 with TRBJ2-1; TRBD2 agrees at 11 bases. The CDR3 consists of 16 residues. Trimming took 2 bases from V and 9 from J; bases not matched to a gene: 9. Germline V gene sequence: CDR1 KGHSH, CDR2 LQKENI. CDR3: CASSPRGTSGPSEQFF. The CDR3 region has the DNA TGTGCCAGCTCACCAAGAGGGACTAGCGGTCCTAGTGAGCAGTTCTTC.

As regards this clone: This same CDR3 is encoded by further DNA sequences in the sample. The chain uses TRBV5-4 and TRBJ2-1, with D unclear. V lost 2 bases to trimming and J lost 4 bases, with 7 bases between them. In germline, CDR1 is SGHNT, CDR2 YYREEE (reference sequence). This CDR3 contains 13 residues. As DNA, the CDR3 is TGTGCCAGCAGCTTTACATCGTACAATGAGCAGTTCTTC. It specifies CASSFTSYNEQFF.

V gene TRBV5-1 combines with J gene TRBJ2-3, with D uncertain. Germline lookup yields CDR1 SGHRS and CDR2 YFSETQ. The V and J ends lost 0 bases and 4 bases respectively, with 9 bases between them. There are 14 residues in the CDR3. CDR3 sequence: CASSLGAPPDTQYF. DNA of the CDR3: TGCGCCAGCAGCTTGGGGGCCCCCCCAGATACGCAGTATTTT.

This clone has just a few counts. V gene TRBV28 combines with J gene TRBJ1-1, with D possibly matching TRBD1 (5 bases). Trimming removed 9 bases from V and 4 bases from J, with 15 bases in between. This CDR3 has 13 amino acids. From germline, CDR1 is MDHEN and CDR2 SYDVKM. This CDR3 reads CASQETVITEAFF. In nucleotides, the CDR3 is TGTGCCAGTCAGGAGACAGTTATCACTGAAGCTTTCTTT. Based on the CDR3 plus reference TRBV28 and TRBJ1-1, the full variable domain is DVKVTQSSRYLVKRTGEKVFLECVQDMDHENMFWYRQDPGLGLRLIYFSYDVKMKEKGDIPEGYSVSREKKERFSLILESASTNQTSMYLCASQETVITEAFFGQGTRLTVV.

This clone occurred once. This chain joins TRBV5-1 and TRBJ1-1; D gene unclear. The CDR3 totals 13 residues. Trimming removed 2 bases at V and 7 bases at J, with 12 bases between. Germline CDR1 reads SGHRS; CDR2 reads YFSETQ. The CDR3 is CASSFNGLSEAFF. The CDR3 bases are TGCGCCAGCAGCTTTAACGGTTTGAGTGAAGCTTTCTTT.

The chain carries TRBV12-5 and TRBJ2-1; 10 bases align to TRBD2. This CDR3 contains 20 residues. Germline CDR1 reads LGHNT; CDR2 reads FRNRAP. Germline trimming cut 0 bases from V and 0 bases from J; bases unmatched to any gene: 11. The CDR3 protein is CASGLVAELAGSYSYNEQFF. CDR3 sequence (DNA): TGTGCTAGTGGTTTGGTAGCAGAACTAGCGGGATCTTACTCCTACAATGAGCAGTTCTTC.